This TCR beta chain appears in the sequencing data of a study of blood T cell repertoires in COVID-19. Study-wide context: Acute-phase and convalescent COVID-19 samples originated in the United States, Italy and Spain. T cells, B-cell-depleted T cells, or PBMCs supplied cDNA or gDNA.

Germline loops: CDR1 SGHVS, CDR2 FQNEAQ. CDR3 length: 15 residues. With V trimmed by 5 bases and J by 1 base, 7 bases remained unmatched. Authors' analysis steps: Counts of nucleated cells, estimated from reference gene primer amplification, were obtained. TCRdb's table, derived via immunoSEQ multiplex PCR, lists solely in-frame clones and lacks some. V, J and clone size reflect that table, while D and trimming were determined from the DNA. In the table there are roughly 50,000 clones, approximately 90% of which are singletons. The chain uses TRBV7-8 and TRBJ1-1, with TRBD1 identical over 7 bases. The receptor comes from a woman in her 40s with active COVID-19. Sequencing was done on a sample of peripheral blood. CDR3 coding DNA: TGTGCCAGCAGCCCCCGACAGGGACGGAACACTGAAGCTTTCTTT. Its translation is CASSPRQGRNTEAFF.